Listed below are T cell receptor beta chains from one sample, sequenced in a study of vaccination effects on CD4 cells after COVID-19. Here immunoSEQ multiplex PCR was the method, and the copy in TCRdb shows in-frame clones only, minus some. The sample includes about 20,000 clones, around three quarters of them seen just once. These receptors' targets are unknown. Material: CD4+ T cells from PBMCs cultured with HCoV-229E spike peptides, obtained before COVID-19 vaccination. These receptors originate from a human donor who received a COVID-19 vaccine. Both conserved end residues are part of each CDR3. The order of the fields is J gene, clone size, V gene, CDR3 protein. Clone size appears in some rows only: once, few, many, or a class for an expanded clone.

>TRBJ2-3|-|TRBV7-9
CASSLELSTDTQYF
>TRBJ2-3|-|TRBV2
CASKEIAGGLTDTQYF
>TRBJ2-1|few|TRBV24-1
CATSDLGGPNEQFF
>TRBJ1-2|-|TRBV7-8
CASSLSARFYGYTF
>TRBJ2-7|-|TRBV29-1
CSVATQASSYEQYF
>TRBJ2-5|once|TRBV24-1
CATSDQGLDKETQYF
>TRBJ2-3|-|TRBV5-1
CASSQKDTKHSSTDTQYF
>TRBJ1-3|-|TRBV18
CASSTAGTGNTIYF
>TRBJ2-5|-|TRBV30
CAWKWGRGKETQYF
>TRBJ2-6|-|TRBV27
CASSLARTLSGANVLTF
>TRBJ1-2|-|TRBV29-1
CSVETDLGYGYTF
>TRBJ2-7|-|TRBV2
CAKPRDASYEQYF
>TRBJ2-3|-|TRBV29-1
CSVEVGEDTQYF
>TRBJ2-7|-|TRBV18
CASSSSYEQYF
>TRBJ1-6|few|TRBV4-1
CASSQEDSPLHF
>TRBJ1-1|-|TRBV6-6
CASSYRWGTEAFF
>TRBJ1-1|-|TRBV6-4
CASSDGTRTGEAFF
>TRBJ2-1|few|TRBV27
CASSLGALAGPAYNEQFF
>TRBJ2-3|-|TRBV18
CASSLTTSTDTQYF
>TRBJ1-5|-|TRBV6-5
CASSSGENQHF
>TRBJ2-1|-|TRBV6-5
CASSNTDEQFF
>TRBJ1-4|once|TRBV2
CASSQGREKLFF
>TRBJ2-1|-|TRBV19
CASSISRLGLAGAKSSYNEQFF
>TRBJ2-5|-|TRBV16
CASSKQGGETQYF
>TRBJ2-5|-|TRBV18
CASSPVLGSSVGGETQYF
>TRBJ1-2|-|TRBV10-1
CASSGPKLGQIYGYTF
>TRBJ1-5|-|TRBV19
CASTVQGAAGQPQHF
>TRBJ1-5|-|TRBV6-6
CASSLLNDNQPQHF
>TRBJ1-4|-|TRBV29-1
CSVGPGFQRGNEKLFF
>TRBJ1-2|-|TRBV30
CAWSVAGVYGYTF
>TRBJ2-1|few|TRBV6-6
CASTLEQSSYNEQFF
>TRBJ2-7|-|TRBV11-2
CASSRTSGAFSGQYF
>TRBJ2-5|-|TRBV12-3/TRBV12-4
CASSLRQEETQYF
>TRBJ1-6|-|TRBV20-1
CSASPGFDSPLHF
>TRBJ2-5|-|TRBV12-5
CASGFALGGETQYF
>TRBJ2-7|-|TRBV11-3
CASSPRGGSTYEQYF
>TRBJ2-1|-|TRBV24-1
CATSDSGTSGIDPNPDEQFF
>TRBJ1-4|-|TRBV6-6
CASSSVTEYNEKLFF
>TRBJ1-1|-|TRBV20-1
CSAPQGRAFF
>TRBJ2-2|-|TRBV5-1
CASSETDQAELFF
>TRBJ2-5|-|TRBV2
CASTSGQGSFFETQYF
>TRBJ1-5|-|TRBV6-1
CASSETVNSNQPQHF
>TRBJ1-5|-|TRBV19
CASSDDSLPQHF
>TRBJ1-6|-|TRBV19
CASSIQSQGLYSPLHF
>TRBJ1-2|-|TRBV6-1
CASSEDGGVGYGYTF
>TRBJ1-5|-|TRBV18
CASSPDGIQPQHF
>TRBJ2-1|-|TRBV5-1
CASSLELVGHNEQFF
>TRBJ1-5|-|TRBV6-5
CASSYGADVGQPQHF
>TRBJ1-6|few|TRBV19
CASSIEGTGAYSPLHF
>TRBJ2-2|-|TRBV5-5
CASSFTFGLAGAGELFF
>TRBJ2-2|-|TRBV6-1
CASSDWGNTGELFF
>TRBJ1-2|-|TRBV14
CASSLRPAAAHKGYTF
>TRBJ2-7|-|TRBV18
CASSPKGQGKGYEQYF
>TRBJ1-1|-|TRBV6-5
CASSPIPRVYTEAFF
>TRBJ1-5|-|TRBV3-1/TRBV3-2
CASSPYGGGTQPQHF
>TRBJ2-5|-|TRBV7-9
CASSRRLEETQYF
>TRBJ2-5|few|TRBV7-6
CASSLQGDGVSQYF